Below, 27 T cell receptor beta chains from the same sample are listed, as sequenced in a study of low-dose radiotherapy and immunotherapy resistance in tumors. Alpha and beta chains were covered, as first-strand cDNA relied on TRAV- and TRBV-specific primers. Using a constant-region primer together with a V-primer adapter, TCRs were subjected to 20 PCR cycles of amplification. TCRdb re-derived calls from the reads in MiXCR, one entry per CDR3 protein. The sample has 60,000 to 90,000 distinct CDR3 sequences, roughly 30% seen once. The time point was: before trial treatment. The sample in question was PBMCs, obtained before treatment. These receptors all stem from a female donor with ovarian cancer.

The CDR3 here is CASLGGGPFTDTQYF. CDR3 nucleotides: TGTGCCAGCCTCGGCGGAGGGCCCTTCACAGATACGCAGTATTTT. This sequence joins TRBV28 and TRBJ2-3, with D maybe TRBD2 (6 bases). From germline, CDR1 is MDHEN and CDR2 SYDVKM. Trimming cost V 8 bases and J 2 bases, with 17 bases left between them. The CDR3 loop spans 15 amino acids.

The table lists this clonotype with many counts. The chain has TRBV12-3 or TRBV12-4 and TRBJ2-3; perhaps D is TRBD1 or TRBD2 (5 bases each). V was cut by 0 bases and J by 2 bases, with 9 bases left in between. The CDR3 spans 15 residues. The CDR3 bases are TGTGCCAGCAGTTTAGCTCCGGGGCACACAGATACGCAGTATTTT. Translation gives CASSLAPGHTDTQYF.

This clonotype was seen at least ten times. The V and J genes are TRBV2 and TRBJ2-5; 7 nucleotides match TRBD1. CDR1 and CDR2 from the germline V gene are SNHLY and FYNNEI. The ends lost 7 bases at V and 7 bases at J; junction bases unmatched: 9. The CDR3 contains 13 residues. This CDR3 is CASKTGVGGTQYF. CDR3 sequence (DNA): TGTGCCAGCAAAACAGGGGTTGGAGGGACCCAGTACTTC.

The V and J genes are TRBV18 and TRBJ1-2; D is possibly TRBD1 (6 bases). The germline gives CDR1 KGHSH, CDR2 LQKENI. V dropped 5 bases and J dropped 6 bases, with 16 bases sitting between them. The CDR3 has 14 amino acids. CDR3 in amino acids: CASSSGAGANGYTF. CDR3 nucleotide sequence: TGTGCCAGCTCATCGGGCGCAGGGGCCAATGGCTACACCTTC.

At least ten counts were recorded for this clonotype. The chain has TRBV27 and TRBJ2-5; 9 bases agree with TRBD1. Germline lookup yields CDR1 MNHEY and CDR2 SMNVEV (reference sequence). V dropped 5 bases and J dropped 4; count of bases not matched to a gene: 11. This CDR3 is built from 16 residues. CDR3 bases: TGTGCCAGCAGTCCCCGGCGTACAGGGGGCAGAGAGACCCAGTACTTC. Translation gives CASSPRRTGGRETQYF.

This clonotype occurred many times. The chain uses TRBV12-2 and TRBJ2-7; the D call of TRBD1 is as the table states it, not checked on the DNA. TRBV12-2 is a known pseudogene. This CDR3 has 14 amino acids. CDR3 sequence reads: CASRPPLATYEQYF. The CDR3 DNA is TGTGCAAGTCGCCCCCCCCTAGCCACCTACGAGCAGTACTTC.

On this clonotype: A read error is likely here: a far larger clone is one base away. The chain is built from TRBV6-2 or TRBV6-3 and TRBJ2-7; D ambiguous. CDR3 size: 13 residues. Germline lookup yields CDR1 MNHEY and CDR2 SVGEGT. Trimming cost V 5 bases and J 7 bases, with 15 bases left between them. CDR3 loop: CASSESGRNEQYF. CDR3 DNA sequence: TGTGCCAGCAGTGAATCTGGTCGGAATGAGCAGTACTTC.

The table lists this clonotype with a few counts. This chain connects TRBV28 to TRBJ2-1, with D perhaps TRBD1 (5 bases). Looked up from germline, CDR1 is MDHEN and CDR2 is SYDVKM. This CDR3 has 11 amino acids. V dropped 11 bases and J dropped 10 bases, with 15 bases sitting between them. The DNA of the CDR3 is TGTGCCTCAGGTCAGGGTTGGGAGCAGTTCTTC. Its protein product is CASGQGWEQFF.

This chain uses TRBV5-1 with TRBJ1-2; D might be TRBD1 (6 bases). Germline V lookup: CDR1 SGHRS, CDR2 YFSETQ. Trimming took off 0 bases at V and 2 bases at J, with 11 bases between the two ends. This CDR3 region has 15 residues. In nucleotides, the CDR3 is TGCGCCAGCAGCTTGGGGGGTACAGGGAACTATGGCTACACCTTC. It is translated as CASSLGGTGNYGYTF.

The V call is TRBV28, the J call TRBJ2-3; either TRBD1 or TRBD2 may fit D (6 bases each). Trimming took off 3 bases at V and 3 bases at J, with 13 bases between the two ends. The CDR3 is 15 residues long. Germline CDR1 reads MDHEN; CDR2 reads SYDVKM. Written as DNA, the CDR3 is TGTGCCAGCAGTTTTCTAGGGGGAGGTACAGATACGCAGTATTTT. Protein product: CASSFLGGGTDTQYF.

The chain recombines TRBV6-2 or TRBV6-3 with TRBJ2-7; the match to TRBD1 covers 9 bases. The CDR3 runs 15 residues. Germline assignment: CDR1 MNHEY and CDR2 SVGEGT. The V segment lost 5 bases and the J segment 3 bases; nucleotides outside the gene matches: 8. Here the CDR3 DNA reads TGTGCCAGCAGTGAAGCGGGACAGGGAGTCTACGAGCAGTACTTC. This translates into CASSEAGQGVYEQYF.

This clonotype has a count of ten or more. The chain recombines TRBV5-5 with TRBJ2-5; D may be TRBD2 (7 bases). Germline CDR1 is SGHKS and CDR2 is YYEKEE (reference sequence). V dropped 4 bases and J dropped 2 bases, with 15 bases sitting between them. This CDR3 spans 15 amino acids. The CDR3 sequence: CASSRRGGEQETQYF. CDR3 nucleotide sequence: TGTGCCAGCAGCCGGCGAGGGGGGGAACAAGAGACCCAGTACTTC.

Judged by abundance, this clonotype is medium-sized. The V call is TRBV30, the J call TRBJ2-1; 8 positions agree with TRBD2. Germline CDR1 is GTSNPN and CDR2 is SVGIG (reference sequence). Trimming took 0 bases from V and 1 from J; bases not matched to a gene: 14. This CDR3 has 19 amino acids. CDR3 amino acids: CAWSVRRGEREWSYNEQFF. CDR3 sequence (DNA): TGTGCCTGGAGTGTACGACGGGGGGAGCGGGAGTGGTCCTACAATGAGCAGTTCTTC.

This clonotype was seen ten or more times. This chain joins TRBV2 and TRBJ2-1; possibly TRBD1 for D (5 bases). The V end was cut by 10 bases, the J end by 2 bases, with 15 bases between. Germline values: CDR1 SNHLY, CDR2 FYNNEI. This CDR3 has 14 amino acids. CDR3 sequence reads: CATAARVPYNEQFF. For the CDR3, the DNA is TGTGCCACCGCGGCCAGGGTACCCTACAATGAGCAGTTCTTC.

This clonotype occurred many times. The gene calls are TRBV11-3 and TRBJ1-1, with TRBD1 matching over 7 bases. V shed 5 bases and J 0 bases; nucleotides not matched to a gene: 3. Germline values: CDR1 SGHNT, CDR2 YENEEA. This CDR3 is 14 amino acids long. The CDR3 DNA reads TGTGCCAGCAGCCCGACAGGGATGAACACTGAAGCTTTCTTT. It is translated as CASSPTGMNTEAFF.

The chain joins TRBV29-1 to TRBJ2-3; 12 bases agree with TRBD1. CDR1 is SQVTM and CDR2 is ANQGSEA in the germline V gene. Trimming removed 6 bases from V and 4 bases from J; junction bases left unmatched: 14. The CDR3 is made up of 17 amino acids. The CDR3, as DNA: TGCAGCGTGGGGACAGGGGGCGCAGTAGCGGGACCAGATACGCAGTATTTT. It is translated as CSVGTGGAVAGPDTQYF.

This clonotype was counted many times. This sequence joins TRBV15 and TRBJ2-7, with 9 bases aligning to TRBD2. Germline trimming cut 3 bases from V and 7 bases from J; bases unmatched to any gene: 13. The CDR3 covers 16 residues. Germline V CDR1 and CDR2: LNHNV, YYDKDF (reference sequence). The DNA for the CDR3 is TGTGCCACCAGCAGCTTCCAGGCGGGAGGGTCGGGAGAGCAGTACTTC. This gives the protein CATSSFQAGGSGEQYF.

This clonotype has more than one count but fewer than ten. The chain uses TRBV29-1 and TRBJ1-3; the D gene is possibly TRBD1 (5 bases). Between the trimmed V and J ends, which lost 6 bases and 8 bases, there was a span of 17 bases. CDR3 length: 13 amino acids. Germline values: CDR1 SQVTM, CDR2 ANQGSEA. This chain's CDR3 is CSVQSDGGDTIYF. The CDR3, as DNA: TGCAGCGTGCAATCGGACGGGGGGGACACCATATATTTT.

This clonotype was counted many times. V is TRBV10-3 and J is TRBJ2-1; possible D gene TRBD1, 6 bases. Trimming shortened V by 3 bases and J by 2 bases, and 11 bases separated the two germline ends. This CDR3 has 15 residues. Looked up from germline, CDR1 is ENHRY and CDR2 is SYGVKD. The CDR3 coding sequence is TGTGCCATCAGTGACCCGAGGGGGACCTACAATGAGCAGTTCTTC. This encodes CAISDPRGTYNEQFF.

V gene TRBV4-2 combines with J gene TRBJ2-6; 11 nucleotides line up with TRBD2. The ends lost 3 bases at V and 0 bases at J; junction bases unmatched: 4. From germline, CDR1 is LGHNA and CDR2 YNFKEQ. This CDR3 contains 18 residues. In DNA, the CDR3 is TGTGCCAGCAGCCACACTAGCGGGAGACTCTCTGGGGCCAACGTCCTGACTTTC. Residues: CASSHTSGRLSGANVLTF.

This clonotype was observed once. J is TRBJ1-1 and V is TRBV6-2 or TRBV6-3; D gene unclear. The length of the CDR3 is 14 residues. Trimming stripped 2 bases from V and 0 bases from J, with 7 bases between. Germline values: CDR1 MNHEY, CDR2 SVGEGT. The CDR3 loop reads CASSYLGLNTEAFF. In nucleotides, the CDR3 is TGTGCCAGCAGTTACCTAGGATTGAACACTGAAGCTTTCTTT.

This chain connects TRBV6-2 or TRBV6-3 to TRBJ2-6; TRBD1 might be the D (5 bases). Trimming shortened V by 6 bases and J by 0 bases, and 18 bases separated the two germline ends. The CDR3 has 18 residues. Germline CDR1 is MNHEY and CDR2 is SVGEGT. CDR3 sequence: CASRPRGTRSSGANVLTF. CDR3 coding DNA: TGTGCCAGCAGGCCAAGGGGTACACGGAGCTCTGGGGCCAACGTCCTGACTTTC.

Only a few counts were recorded for this clonotype. A far larger clone is off by one base, so a read error is likely. The chain combines TRBV20-1 with TRBJ2-7; perhaps D is TRBD1 or TRBD2 (5 bases each). Germline CDR1 and CDR2: DFQATT and SNEGSKA (reference sequence). The CDR3 has 14 residues. V gave up 6 bases and J gave up 7 bases, with 22 bases separating them. This CDR3 is CSALPGSSYNEQYF. The CDR3 DNA sequence: TGCAGTGCCCTCCCAGGGAGCTCCTACAATGAGCAGTACTTC.

In its sample, this clonotype was seen a few times. DNA of the CDR3: TGTGCCAGCAGCTTCCCGACAGGGGTTCAAGAGACCCAGTACTTC. It specifies CASSFPTGVQETQYF. The chain is built from TRBV5-4 and TRBJ2-5, with TRBD1 matching over 8 bases. The germline gives CDR1 SGHNT, CDR2 YYREEE (reference sequence). There are 15 residues in the CDR3. Losses at the gene ends were 2 bases for V and 2 bases for J; bases not matched to a gene: 5.

There are many counts of this clonotype. V usage is TRBV20-1 and J usage is TRBJ1-1, with a tentative D call TRBD1 (5 bases). V lost 4 bases and J 4 bases, leaving 13 bases between the germline ends. The CDR3 covers 13 residues. In germline, CDR1 is DFQATT, CDR2 SNEGSKA (reference sequence). This chain's CDR3 is CSAIRGGGTEAFF. The CDR3 nucleotides read TGCAGTGCTATTCGTGGGGGAGGCACTGAAGCTTTCTTT.

There are many counts of this clonotype. The rearrangement links TRBV6-2 or TRBV6-3 to TRBJ2-7; 7 positions match TRBD1. Germline V lookup: CDR1 MNHEY, CDR2 SVGEGT. The ends lost 4 bases at V and 1 base at J; junction bases unmatched: 7. The CDR3 runs 15 residues. The CDR3 here is CASSSRQGVSYEQYF. The CDR3 DNA reads TGTGCCAGCAGTTCCCGTCAGGGGGTATCCTACGAGCAGTACTTC.

The genes are TRBV2 and TRBJ2-5, with D tentatively TRBD2 (6 bases). Trimming stripped 6 bases from V and 1 base from J, with 18 bases between. CDR1 and CDR2 (germline): SNHLY, FYNNEI. This CDR3 has 16 residues. The CDR3 DNA sequence: TGTGCCAGCAGCACCGGGACTGGGGGTGTCCAAGAGACCCAGTACTTC. It specifies CASSTGTGGVQETQYF.